The 13 T cell receptor beta chains below come from one sample, sequenced in a study of molecular identifiers for immune sequencing clone quantification. MiXCR, applied by TCRdb to the PCR reads, yields one record per CDR3 protein. The sample includes approximately 90,000 distinct CDR3 sequences, 20% to 25% seen only once; the top ten take more than 1%. Specimen: naive CD8+ T cells from blood, with Jurkat cell RNA spiked in. The subset denotes: FACS-sorted CD8+CD4-CCR7+CD45RA+ naive T cells. These receptors all stem from a human donor in good health. Some libraries in this study had Jurkat cell RNA spiked in.

This clonotype was observed at least ten times. This chain uses TRBV20-1 with TRBJ2-3; 13 nucleotides match TRBD2. This CDR3 has 18 amino acids. Germline loops: CDR1 DFQATT, CDR2 SNEGSKA (reference sequence). With 3 bases clipped from V and 0 bases from J, the junction kept 9 bases outside the gene matches. The CDR3 sequence is CSARTIGTSGTSTDTQYF. In DNA form, the CDR3 reads TGCAGTGCTAGGACGATCGGGACTAGCGGGACGAGCACAGATACGCAGTATTTT.

CDR3 sequence reads: CASSKPGHLYEQYF. CDR3 coding DNA: TGTGCCAGCAGCAAACCGGGACACCTATACGAGCAGTACTTC. V is TRBV27 and J is TRBJ2-7; possible D gene TRBD1, 6 bases. Germline V gene lookup returns CDR1 MNHEY and CDR2 SMNVEV (reference sequence). The CDR3 sequence is 14 residues long. V was cut by 6 bases and J by 4 bases, with 16 bases left in between.

Only a few counts were recorded for this clonotype. This likely comes from a read error, as the CDR3 has no conserved phenylalanine or tryptophan at its end. The DNA is left out, because the CDR3 cannot be placed on it with certainty; the CDR3 is given as TCRdb lists it. The chain is built from TRBV19 and TRBJ1-2; the DNA was not used to check the table's D call, TRBD1. The CDR3 is 15 amino acids long, termini counted. Looked up from germline, CDR1 is LNHDA and CDR2 is SQIVND (reference sequence). CDR3: CASSITGTLADPLRL.

This clonotype has a count of ten or more. This chain joins TRBV6-2 or TRBV6-3 and TRBJ2-5; D remains unclear. This CDR3 is 17 amino acids long. Looked up from germline, CDR1 is MNHEY and CDR2 is SVGEGT. Deletions cut 0 bases from V and 0 bases from J, with 14 bases between. The CDR3 DNA follows: TGTGCCAGCAGTTACTCGATTCAGGTCCGCAACCAAGAGACCCAGTACTTC. Translated, it gives CASSYSIQVRNQETQYF.

The table lists this clonotype with many counts. V usage is TRBV4-3 and J usage is TRBJ2-7, with D perhaps matching TRBD1 or TRBD2 (5 bases each). Germline V CDR1 and CDR2: LGHNA, YSLEER. The CDR3 has 16 residues. V was clipped by 1 base and J by 3 bases, with 16 bases between them. CDR3 residues: CASSQAYGAAVYEQYF. CDR3 DNA: TGCGCCAGCAGCCAAGCTTACGGGGCGGCGGTCTACGAGCAGTACTTC.

The table lists this clonotype with a few counts. The chain joins TRBV5-5 to TRBJ2-3; 9 bases align to TRBD2. CDR3 length: 16 amino acids. Germline lookup yields CDR1 SGHKS and CDR2 YYEKEE (reference sequence). J lost 1 base, V lost 4 bases, and 7 bases had no gene match. The CDR3 reads CASSTGTSLGTDTQYF. CDR3 bases: TGTGCCAGCAGCACCGGGACTAGCTTGGGCACAGATACGCAGTATTTT.

In its sample, this clonotype was seen many times. The V and J genes are TRBV7-2 and TRBJ1-5, with unresolved D. This CDR3 contains 17 residues. V was pared by 1 base and J by 2 bases, with 15 bases between. The germline V gene encodes CDR1 SGHTA and CDR2 FQGNSA. Written as DNA, the CDR3 is TGTGCCAGCAGCTTAGAGGGCCCGAGTCGCGGCAATCAGCCCCAGCATTTT. Translation gives CASSLEGPSRGNQPQHF.

This chain connects TRBV5-6 to TRBJ1-5; 8 bases are shared with TRBD1. Germline CDR1 reads SGHDT; CDR2 reads YYEEEE. The junction had 8 bases not matched to a gene; V was cut back by 1 base and J by 2 bases. The CDR3 is 17 residues long. This CDR3 is CASSLHRGTAGNQPQHF. The CDR3 nucleotides read TGTGCCAGCAGCTTGCACAGGGGGACCGCTGGCAATCAGCCCCAGCATTTT.

This clonotype occurred a few times. The chain employs TRBV5-5 and TRBJ2-1, with TRBD1 identical over 9 bases. The CDR3 is 14 residues long. The V segment lost 2 bases and the J segment 6 bases; nucleotides outside the gene matches: 3. In germline, CDR1 is SGHKS, CDR2 YYEKEE (reference sequence). This CDR3 reads CASSFGTGLNEQFF. DNA of the CDR3: TGTGCCAGCAGCTTCGGGACAGGGCTCAATGAGCAGTTCTTC.

Many counts were recorded for this clonotype. V is TRBV6-2 or TRBV6-3 and J is TRBJ2-7; no clear D. This CDR3 has 12 residues. V was shortened by 6 bases and J by 1 base, with 7 bases between the two germline ends. CDR1 is MNHEY, CDR2 SVGEGT, per germline. The CDR3 nucleotides read TGTGCCAGCAGCCCCAGGTCCTACGAGCAGTACTTC. It encodes CASSPRSYEQYF.

A word on this clonotype: A single base separates this from a much larger clone, so it may be a read error. No conserved phenylalanine or tryptophan is present at the end of the CDR3, so a read error is the likely explanation. The DNA of the CDR3 is TGTGCCAGCAGCCTGCAGGGCGAGCAGTACCTC. As protein: CASSLQGEQYL. The genes are TRBV5-3 and TRBJ2-7; maybe TRBD1 (5 bases). TRBV5-3 is placed among ORFs of uncertain function. The CDR3 length is 11 residues. Trimming shortened V by 8 bases and J by 6 bases, and 12 bases separated the two germline ends.

This clonotype was seen repeatedly, ten times or more. The chain has TRBV7-9 and TRBJ1-5; D gene unclear. In germline, CDR1 is SEHNR, CDR2 FQNEAQ (reference sequence). The CDR3 extends over 12 amino acids. V dropped 4 bases and J dropped 6 bases, with 7 bases sitting between them. The CDR3 sequence: CASSSTGQPQHF. The CDR3 DNA is TGTGCCAGCAGCTCGACGGGTCAGCCCCAGCATTTT.

To note about this clonotype: It may be a read error: a sequence one base away is much more abundant. The rearrangement joins TRBV10-3 to TRBJ2-2; no clear D. This CDR3 has 17 amino acids. The germline CDR1 and CDR2 sequences are ENHRY and SYGVKD. The V end was cut by 0 bases, the J end by 3 bases, with 14 bases between. Here the CDR3 reads CAISESTWAGYTGELFF. In DNA, the CDR3 is TGTGCCATCAGTGAGTCTACCTGGGCAGGTTACACCGGGGAGCTGTTTTTT.